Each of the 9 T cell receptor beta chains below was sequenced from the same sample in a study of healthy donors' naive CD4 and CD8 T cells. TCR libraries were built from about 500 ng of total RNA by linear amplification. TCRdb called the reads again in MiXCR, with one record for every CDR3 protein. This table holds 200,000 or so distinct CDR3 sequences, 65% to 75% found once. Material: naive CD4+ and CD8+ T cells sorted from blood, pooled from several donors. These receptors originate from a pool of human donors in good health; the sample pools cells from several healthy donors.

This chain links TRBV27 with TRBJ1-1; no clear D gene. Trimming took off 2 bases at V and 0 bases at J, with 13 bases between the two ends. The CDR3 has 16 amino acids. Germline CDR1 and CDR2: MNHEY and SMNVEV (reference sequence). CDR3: CASSLDQGRLNTEAFF. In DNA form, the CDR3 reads TGTGCCAGCAGTTTAGACCAAGGGCGGTTGAACACTGAAGCTTTCTTT.

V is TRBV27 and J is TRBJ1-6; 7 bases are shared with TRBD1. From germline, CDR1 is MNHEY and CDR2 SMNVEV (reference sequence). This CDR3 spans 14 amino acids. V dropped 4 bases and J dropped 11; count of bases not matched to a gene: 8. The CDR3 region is CASSWDSESPPLHF. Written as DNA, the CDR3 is TGTGCCAGCAGTTGGGACAGCGAGAGCCCACCCCTCCACTTT.

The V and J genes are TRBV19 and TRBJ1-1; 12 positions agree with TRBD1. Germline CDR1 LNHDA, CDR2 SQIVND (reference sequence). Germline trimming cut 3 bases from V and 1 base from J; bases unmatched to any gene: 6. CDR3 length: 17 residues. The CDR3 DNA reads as TGTGCCAGTAGTATCTGGGGGACAGGGGGCCGGAACACTGAAGCTTTCTTT. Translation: CASSIWGTGGRNTEAFF.

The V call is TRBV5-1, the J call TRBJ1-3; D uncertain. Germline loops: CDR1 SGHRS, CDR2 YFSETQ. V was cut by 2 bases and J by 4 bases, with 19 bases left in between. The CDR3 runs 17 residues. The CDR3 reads CASSFFGSYSSGNTIYF. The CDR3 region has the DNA TGCGCCAGCAGCTTCTTTGGATCGTACAGCTCGGGAAACACCATATATTTT.

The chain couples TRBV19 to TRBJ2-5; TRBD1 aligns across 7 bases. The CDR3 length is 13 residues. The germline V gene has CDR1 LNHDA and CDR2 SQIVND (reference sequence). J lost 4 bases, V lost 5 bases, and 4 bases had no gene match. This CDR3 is CASSVRGRETQYF. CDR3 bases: TGTGCCAGTAGTGTCAGGGGGAGAGAGACCCAGTACTTC.

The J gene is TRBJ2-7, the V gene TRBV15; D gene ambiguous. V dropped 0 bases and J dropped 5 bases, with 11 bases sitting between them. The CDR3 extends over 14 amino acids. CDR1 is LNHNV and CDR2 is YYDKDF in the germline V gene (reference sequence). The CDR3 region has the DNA TGTGCCACCAGCAGAGATAGGTCAGTCGACGAGCAGTACTTC. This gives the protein CATSRDRSVDEQYF.

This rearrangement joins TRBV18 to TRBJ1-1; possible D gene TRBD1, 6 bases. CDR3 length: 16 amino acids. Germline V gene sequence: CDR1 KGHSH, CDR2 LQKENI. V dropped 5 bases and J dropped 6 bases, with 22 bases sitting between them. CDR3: CASSTTEGGREAEAFF. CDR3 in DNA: TGTGCCAGCTCAACGACGGAGGGGGGAAGGGAGGCTGAAGCTTTCTTT. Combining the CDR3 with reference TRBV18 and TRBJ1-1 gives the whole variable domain NAGVMQNPRHLVRRRGQEARLRCSPMKGHSHVYWYRQLPEEGLKFMVYLQKENIIDESGMPKERFSAEFPKEGPSILRIQQVVRGDSAAYFCASSTTEGGREAEAFFGQGTRLTVV.

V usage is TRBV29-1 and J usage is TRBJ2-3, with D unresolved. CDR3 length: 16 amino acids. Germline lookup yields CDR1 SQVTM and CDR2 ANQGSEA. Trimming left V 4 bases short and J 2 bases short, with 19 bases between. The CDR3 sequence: CSVVGWAALLTDTQYF. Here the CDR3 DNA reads TGCAGCGTTGTTGGTTGGGCAGCCCTTCTCACAGATACGCAGTATTTT.

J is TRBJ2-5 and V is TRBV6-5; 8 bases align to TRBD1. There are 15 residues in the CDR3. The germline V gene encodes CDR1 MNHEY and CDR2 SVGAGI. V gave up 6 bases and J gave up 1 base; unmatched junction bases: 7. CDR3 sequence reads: CASSLDRARQETQYF. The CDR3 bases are TGTGCCAGCAGCCTGGACAGGGCCCGCCAAGAGACCCAGTACTTC.